The 9 T cell receptor beta chains below come from one sample, sequenced in a study of human T cells and chemical hapten exposure. Each CDR3 protein is one row after TCRdb ran MiXCR on the RACE reads. The table lists roughly 70,000 distinct CDR3 sequences, approximately 29% of them singletons. Sample time point: patch test 1, 2 weeks after DPC sensitization. Treatment denoted: therapeutic diphenylcyclopropenone sensitization with weekly scalp DPC. Sequenced material: whole blood, taken in connection with sensitization to the hapten diphenylcyclopropenone (DPC). The receptor set was obtained from a man between 40 and 49 years old with alopecia areata. Some clones in this sample may be carry-over from other donors' samples.

The chain joins TRBV4-2 to TRBJ1-5; D remains unclear. Germline V gene sequence: CDR1 LGHNA, CDR2 YNFKEQ. This CDR3 spans 17 amino acids. Trimming took off 0 bases at V and 2 bases at J, with 14 bases between the two ends. Here the CDR3 DNA reads TGTGCCAGCAGCCAAGATAGGCAGGCCGGTGGCAATCAGCCCCAGCATTTT. Translating gives CASSQDRQAGGNQPQHF.

The V and J genes are TRBV7-8 and TRBJ2-7, with D perhaps matching TRBD2 (5 bases). The V end lost 5 bases, the J end lost 2 bases, and 10 bases lay between the germline ends. The CDR3 is 13 residues long. Germline V CDR1 and CDR2: SGHVS, FQNEAQ. The CDR3 sequence: CASSRGSAYEQYF. CDR3 DNA: TGTGCCAGCAGCCGAGGGAGTGCCTACGAGCAGTACTTC.

This clonotype has more than one count but fewer than ten. The chain recombines TRBV7-8 with TRBJ1-5; possible D gene TRBD1, 5 bases. There are 15 residues in the CDR3. Trimming cost V 1 base and J 2 bases, with 9 bases left between them. Germline V lookup: CDR1 SGHVS, CDR2 FQNEAQ. The CDR3 nucleotides are TGTGCCAGCAGCTTAGAGGGCAGGGGCAATCAGCCCCAGCATTTT. It encodes CASSLEGRGNQPQHF.

This clonotype was seen a handful of times. The chain joins TRBV5-6 to TRBJ2-7; D remains ambiguous. Germline V gene sequence: CDR1 SGHDT, CDR2 YYEEEE. Trimming shortened V by 6 bases and J by 0 bases, and 13 bases separated the two germline ends. The CDR3 extends over 14 amino acids. The CDR3 bases are TGTGCCAGCAACCGCCGGACGGGCTCCTACGAGCAGTACTTC. Translating it yields CASNRRTGSYEQYF.

This clonotype was seen only once. The chain is built from TRBV30 and TRBJ1-5; D is unresolved. The CDR3 has 13 amino acids. From germline, CDR1 is GTSNPN and CDR2 SVGIG (reference sequence). The V end was cut by 1 base, the J end by 8 bases, with 12 bases between. This CDR3 reads CAWSAPTDEPQHF. CDR3 nucleotides: TGTGCCTGGAGTGCGCCCACGGATGAGCCCCAGCATTTT.

The chain has TRBV5-5 and TRBJ1-1, with TRBD1 matching 9 bases. Germline V gives CDR1 SGHKS, CDR2 YYEKEE (reference sequence). Trimming cost V 1 base and J 6 bases; bases outside gene matches: 7. There are 15 residues in the CDR3. DNA for the CDR3: TGTGCCAGCAGCTTGCTCGGGACAGGGTTGGCTGAAGCTTTCTTT. Amino acids: CASSLLGTGLAEAFF.

This clonotype has just a few counts. The chain links TRBV6-5 to TRBJ2-3, with 8 bases aligning to TRBD1. CDR1 is MNHEY and CDR2 is SVGAGI in the germline V gene. The length of the CDR3 is 14 residues. After removal of 7 bases from V and 4 bases from J, the junction contained 7 bases not matched to a gene. CDR3 sequence reads: CASTMDRAADTQYF. The DNA for the CDR3 is TGTGCCAGCACCATGGACAGGGCCGCAGATACGCAGTATTTT.

This clonotype was counted a few times. The gene calls are TRBV7-6 and TRBJ1-5, with D possibly matching TRBD1 (6 bases). With 5 bases removed from V and 5 bases from J, the gap between germline ends came to 19 bases. The CDR3 runs to 16 residues. In germline, CDR1 is SGHVS, CDR2 FNYEAQ. The CDR3 nucleotides read TGTGCCAGCAGCACTCATCCTGGGGGCAAGGATCAGCCCCAGCATTTT. This encodes CASSTHPGGKDQPQHF.

In this sample, this clonotype turned up a few times. This rearrangement joins TRBV6-2 or TRBV6-3 to TRBJ2-5; D is tentatively TRBD1 or TRBD2 (5 bases each). The CDR3 totals 12 residues. Germline assignment: CDR1 MNHEY and CDR2 SVGEGT. Trimming took 8 bases from V and 2 from J, leaving 9 bases between them. The CDR3, as DNA: TGTGCCAGCGGGGACCAACAAGAGACCCAGTACTTC. Amino acid sequence: CASGDQQETQYF.